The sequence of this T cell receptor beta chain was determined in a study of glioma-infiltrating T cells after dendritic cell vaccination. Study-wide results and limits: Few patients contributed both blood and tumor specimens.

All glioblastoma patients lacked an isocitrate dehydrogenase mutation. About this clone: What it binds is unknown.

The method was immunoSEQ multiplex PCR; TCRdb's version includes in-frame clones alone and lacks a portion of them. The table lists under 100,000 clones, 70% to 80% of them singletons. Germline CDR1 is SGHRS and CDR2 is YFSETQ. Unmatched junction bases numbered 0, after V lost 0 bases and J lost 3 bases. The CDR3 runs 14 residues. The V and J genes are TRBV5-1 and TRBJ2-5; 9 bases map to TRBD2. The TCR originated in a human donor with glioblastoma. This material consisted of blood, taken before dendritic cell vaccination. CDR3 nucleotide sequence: TGCGCCAGCAGCTTGGTAGCGGGAGAAGAGACCCAGTACTTC. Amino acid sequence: CASSLVAGEETQYF. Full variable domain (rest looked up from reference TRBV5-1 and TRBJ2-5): KAGVTQTPRYLIKTRGQQVTLSCSPISGHRSVSWYQQTPGQGLQFLFEYFSETQRNKGNFPGRFSGRQFSNSRSEMNVSTLELGDSALYLCASSLVAGEETQYFGPGTRLLVL.